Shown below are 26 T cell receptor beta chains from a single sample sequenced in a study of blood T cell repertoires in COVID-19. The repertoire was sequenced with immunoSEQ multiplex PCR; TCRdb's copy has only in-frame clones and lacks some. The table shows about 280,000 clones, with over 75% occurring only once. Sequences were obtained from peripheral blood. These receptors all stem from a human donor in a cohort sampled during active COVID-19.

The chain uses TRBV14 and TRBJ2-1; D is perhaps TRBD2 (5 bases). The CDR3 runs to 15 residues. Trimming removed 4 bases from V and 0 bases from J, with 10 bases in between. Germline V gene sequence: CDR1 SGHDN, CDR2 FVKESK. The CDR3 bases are TGTGCCAGCAGCCGAAGCGGTAGCTCCTACAATGAGCAGTTCTTC. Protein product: CASSRSGSSYNEQFF.

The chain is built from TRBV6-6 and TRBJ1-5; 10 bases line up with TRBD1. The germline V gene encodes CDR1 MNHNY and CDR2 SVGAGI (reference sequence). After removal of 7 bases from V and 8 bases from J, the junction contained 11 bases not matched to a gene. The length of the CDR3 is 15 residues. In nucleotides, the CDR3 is TGTGCCAGCACCAAGACAGGGGGCGAGGAAAAGCCCCAGCATTTT. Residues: CASTKTGGEEKPQHF.

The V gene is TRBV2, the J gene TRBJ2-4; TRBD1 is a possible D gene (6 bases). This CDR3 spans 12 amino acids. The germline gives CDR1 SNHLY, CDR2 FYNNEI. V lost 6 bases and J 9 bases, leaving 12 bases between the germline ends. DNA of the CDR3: TGTGCCAGCAGACAGGGTCAGGCCATTCAGTACTTC. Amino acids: CASRQGQAIQYF.

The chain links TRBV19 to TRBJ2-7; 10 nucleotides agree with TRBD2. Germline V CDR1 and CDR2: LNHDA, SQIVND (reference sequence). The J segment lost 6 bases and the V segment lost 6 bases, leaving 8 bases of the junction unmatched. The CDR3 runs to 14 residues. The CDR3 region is CASRSSGSAAEQYF. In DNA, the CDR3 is TGTGCCAGTAGATCTAGCGGGAGCGCCGCCGAGCAGTACTTC.

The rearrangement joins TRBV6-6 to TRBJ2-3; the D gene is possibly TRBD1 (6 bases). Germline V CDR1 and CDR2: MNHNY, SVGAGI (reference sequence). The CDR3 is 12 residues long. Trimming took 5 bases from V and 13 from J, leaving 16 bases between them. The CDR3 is CASSLNRDREYF. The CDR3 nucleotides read TGTGCCAGCAGTCTTAACAGGGATAGAGAGTATTTT.

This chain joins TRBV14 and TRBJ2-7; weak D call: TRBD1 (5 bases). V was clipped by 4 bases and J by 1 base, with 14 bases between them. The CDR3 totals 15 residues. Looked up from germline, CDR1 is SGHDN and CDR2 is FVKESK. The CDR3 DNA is TGTGCCAGCAGCCCACTCCGGACACCGTCCTACGAGCAGTACTTC. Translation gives CASSPLRTPSYEQYF.

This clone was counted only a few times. The DNA for the CDR3 is TGTGCCAGCAGGGAGAGGCTTCAGGGGGTGGACGAGCAGTACTTC. Translating it yields CASRERLQGVDEQYF. The J gene is TRBJ2-7, the V gene TRBV28, with 7 bases that match TRBD1. The CDR3 spans 15 residues. The ends lost 6 bases at V and 5 bases at J; junction bases unmatched: 13. Germline assignment: CDR1 MDHEN and CDR2 SYDVKM.

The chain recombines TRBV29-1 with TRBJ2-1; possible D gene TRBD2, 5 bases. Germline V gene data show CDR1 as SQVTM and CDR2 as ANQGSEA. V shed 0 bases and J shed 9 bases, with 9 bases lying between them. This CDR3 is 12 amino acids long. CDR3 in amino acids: CSVEDTSPEQFF. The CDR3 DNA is TGCAGCGTTGAAGATACTAGTCCTGAGCAGTTCTTC.

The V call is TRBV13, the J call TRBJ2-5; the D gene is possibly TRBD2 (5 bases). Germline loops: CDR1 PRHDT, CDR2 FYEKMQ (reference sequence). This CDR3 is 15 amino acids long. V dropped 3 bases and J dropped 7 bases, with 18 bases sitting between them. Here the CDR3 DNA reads TGTGCCAGCAGCTTCGACGGGGAGAGGGTAGGGACCCAGTACTTC. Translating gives CASSFDGERVGTQYF.

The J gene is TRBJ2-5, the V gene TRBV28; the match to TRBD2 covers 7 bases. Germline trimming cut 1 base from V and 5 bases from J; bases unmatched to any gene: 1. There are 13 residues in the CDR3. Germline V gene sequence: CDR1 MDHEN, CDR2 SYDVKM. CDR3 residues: CASSLSGGETQYF. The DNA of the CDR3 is TGTGCCAGCAGTTTATCCGGGGGGGAGACCCAGTACTTC.

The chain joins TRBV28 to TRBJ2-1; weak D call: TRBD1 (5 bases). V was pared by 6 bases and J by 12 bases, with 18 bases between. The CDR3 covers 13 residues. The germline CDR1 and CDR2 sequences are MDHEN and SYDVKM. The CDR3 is CASSLHSDNLQFF. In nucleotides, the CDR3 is TGTGCCAGCAGCCTACACTCGGACAATCTGCAGTTCTTC. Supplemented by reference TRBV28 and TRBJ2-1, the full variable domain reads DVKVTQSSRYLVKRTGEKVFLECVQDMDHENMFWYRQDPGLGLRLIYFSYDVKMKEKGDIPEGYSVSREKKERFSLILESASTNQTSMYLCASSLHSDNLQFFGPGTRLTVL.

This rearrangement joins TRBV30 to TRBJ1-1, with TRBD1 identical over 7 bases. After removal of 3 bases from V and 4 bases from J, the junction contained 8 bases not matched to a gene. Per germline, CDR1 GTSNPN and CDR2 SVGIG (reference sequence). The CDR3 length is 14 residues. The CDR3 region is CAWRKQGSRTEAFF. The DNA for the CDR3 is TGTGCCTGGAGGAAACAGGGGTCACGCACTGAAGCTTTCTTT. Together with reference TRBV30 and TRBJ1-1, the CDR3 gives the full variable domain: SQTIHQWPATLVQPVGSPLSLECTVEGTSNPNLYWYRQAAGRGLQLLFYSVGIGQISSEVPQNLSASRPQDRQFILSSKKLLLSDSGFYLCAWRKQGSRTEAFFGQGTRLTVV.

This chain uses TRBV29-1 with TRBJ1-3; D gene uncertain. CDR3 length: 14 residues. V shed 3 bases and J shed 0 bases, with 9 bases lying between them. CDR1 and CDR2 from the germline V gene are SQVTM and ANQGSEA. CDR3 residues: CSVDQAGSGNTIYF. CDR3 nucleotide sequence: TGCAGCGTTGACCAGGCGGGCTCTGGAAACACCATATATTTT.

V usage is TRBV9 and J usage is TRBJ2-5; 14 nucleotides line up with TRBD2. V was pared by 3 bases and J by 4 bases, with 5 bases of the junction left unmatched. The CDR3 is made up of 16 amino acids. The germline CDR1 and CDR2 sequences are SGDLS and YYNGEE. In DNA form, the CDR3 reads TGTGCCAGCAGCGCGACTAGCGGGAGGGTTAGAGAGACCCAGTACTTC. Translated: CASSATSGRVRETQYF.

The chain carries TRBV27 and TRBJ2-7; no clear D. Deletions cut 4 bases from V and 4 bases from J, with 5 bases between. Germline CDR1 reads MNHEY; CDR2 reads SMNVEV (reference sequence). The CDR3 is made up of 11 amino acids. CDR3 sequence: CASSSRYEQYF. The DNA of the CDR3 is TGTGCCAGCAGTTCTCGGTACGAGCAGTACTTC.

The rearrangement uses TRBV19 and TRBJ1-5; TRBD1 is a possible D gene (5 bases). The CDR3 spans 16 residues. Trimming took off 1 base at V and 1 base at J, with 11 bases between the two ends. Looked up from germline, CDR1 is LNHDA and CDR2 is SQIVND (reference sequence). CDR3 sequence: CASSIAGGRSNQPQHF. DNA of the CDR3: TGTGCCAGTAGTATAGCGGGGGGACGGAGCAATCAGCCCCAGCATTTT.

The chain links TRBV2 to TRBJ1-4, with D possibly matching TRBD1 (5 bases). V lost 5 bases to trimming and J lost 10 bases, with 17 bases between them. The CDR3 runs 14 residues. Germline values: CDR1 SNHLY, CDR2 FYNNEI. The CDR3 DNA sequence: TGTGCCAGCAGTTCCCAGCGTGGAGGGGTAAAACTGTTTTTT. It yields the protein CASSSQRGGVKLFF.

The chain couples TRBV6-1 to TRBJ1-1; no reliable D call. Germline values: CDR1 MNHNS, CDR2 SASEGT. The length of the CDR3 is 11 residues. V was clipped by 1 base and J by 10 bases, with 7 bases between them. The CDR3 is CASSEVGRAFF. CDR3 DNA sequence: TGTGCCAGCAGTGAAGTTGGTAGAGCTTTCTTT.

In DNA, the CDR3 is TGTGCCAGCAGTGTGTGGCAGCGGGAGACCCAGTACTTC. Amino acids: CASSVWQRETQYF. The chain joins TRBV12-3 or TRBV12-4 to TRBJ2-5, with D possibly being TRBD2 (5 bases). V was trimmed by 5 bases and J by 5 bases, leaving 12 bases between them. The CDR3 contains 13 residues.

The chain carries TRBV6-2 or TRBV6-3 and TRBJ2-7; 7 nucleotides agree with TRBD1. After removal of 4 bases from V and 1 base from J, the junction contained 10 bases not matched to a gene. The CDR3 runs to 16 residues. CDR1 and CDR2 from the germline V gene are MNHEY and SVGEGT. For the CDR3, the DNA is TGTGCCAGCAGTTCGGGATTAAACAGGGGATCCTACGAGCAGTACTTC. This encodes CASSSGLNRGSYEQYF.

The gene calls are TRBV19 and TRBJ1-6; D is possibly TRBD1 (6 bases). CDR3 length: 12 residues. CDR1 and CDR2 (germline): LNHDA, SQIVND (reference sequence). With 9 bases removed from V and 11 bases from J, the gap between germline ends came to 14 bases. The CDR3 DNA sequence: TGTGCCAGCGCTTACAGGGACGCACCCCTCCACTTT. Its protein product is CASAYRDAPLHF.

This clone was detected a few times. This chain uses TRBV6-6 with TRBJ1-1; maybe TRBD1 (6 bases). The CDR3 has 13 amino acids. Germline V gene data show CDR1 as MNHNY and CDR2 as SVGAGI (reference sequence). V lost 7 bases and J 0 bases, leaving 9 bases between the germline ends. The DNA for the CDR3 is TGTGCCAGCAAGCGGACAGTGAACACTGAAGCTTTCTTT. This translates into CASKRTVNTEAFF.

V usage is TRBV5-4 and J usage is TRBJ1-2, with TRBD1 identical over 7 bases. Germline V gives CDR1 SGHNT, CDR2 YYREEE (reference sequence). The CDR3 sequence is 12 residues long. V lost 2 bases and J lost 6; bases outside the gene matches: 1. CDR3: CASSFQGDGYTF. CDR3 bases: TGTGCCAGCAGCTTTCAGGGGGATGGCTACACCTTC. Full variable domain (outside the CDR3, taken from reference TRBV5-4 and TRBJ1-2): ETGVTQSPTHLIKTRGQQVTLRCSSQSGHNTVSWYQQALGQGPQFIFQYYREEENGRGNFPPRFSGLQFPNYSSELNVNALELDDSALYLCASSFQGDGYTFGSGTRLTVV.

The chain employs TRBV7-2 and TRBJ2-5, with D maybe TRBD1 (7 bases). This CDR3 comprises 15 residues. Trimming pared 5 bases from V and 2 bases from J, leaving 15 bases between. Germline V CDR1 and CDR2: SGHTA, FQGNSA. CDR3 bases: TGTGCCAGCAGCCCTTCCTCAGGGGGGCAAGAGACCCAGTACTTC. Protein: CASSPSSGGQETQYF.

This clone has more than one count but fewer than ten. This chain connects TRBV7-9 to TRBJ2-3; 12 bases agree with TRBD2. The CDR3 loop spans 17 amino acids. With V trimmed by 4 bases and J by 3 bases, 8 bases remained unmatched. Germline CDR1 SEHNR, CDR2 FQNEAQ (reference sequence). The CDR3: CASSSLPGTSGTDTQYF. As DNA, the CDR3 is TGTGCCAGCAGCTCGCTCCCTGGGACTAGCGGGACAGATACGCAGTATTTT.

The CDR3 protein is CATRDRRRTDTQYF. The CDR3 region has the DNA TGTGCCACCCGGGACAGGCGGCGCACAGATACGCAGTATTTT. V gene TRBV19 combines with J gene TRBJ2-3, with TRBD1 matching over 8 bases. With 10 bases clipped from V and 1 base from J, the junction kept 7 bases outside the gene matches. This CDR3 contains 14 residues. Looked up from germline, CDR1 is LNHDA and CDR2 is SQIVND (reference sequence).